This TCR beta chain derives from a study of human T cells and chemical hapten exposure. Study details: Application of 0.01% DPC to the upper back was done by patch test, with a reading at 6 days. Findings of the study overall: There was no change with DPC sensitization in TCRs above 1 in 1000 frequency. The presence of alopecia in the donors means their immune response may differ from healthy people's. Expanded TCRs grouped into significantly more large CDR3 similarity clusters than controls produced.

The sample holds many counts of this clonotype. What it binds is not known. MiXCR, run by TCRdb on the RACE reads, gives a single entry per CDR3 protein. The table records a few hundred thousand distinct CDR3 sequences, roughly 8% of them present only once. Time point in this sample: pre-sensitization, week 0. Stated treatment: therapeutic diphenylcyclopropenone sensitization with weekly scalp DPC. In germline, CDR1 is MNHEY, CDR2 SVGAGI. Trimming shortened V by 2 bases and J by 2 bases, and 10 bases separated the two germline ends. The CDR3 extends over 14 amino acids. This receptor was identified in a man aged 18 to 29 with alopecia areata. Some clones in this sample may be carry-over from other donors' samples. The chain employs TRBV6-5 and TRBJ2-7; D might be TRBD1 (5 bases). The specimen comprised whole blood, sampled in connection with sensitization to the hapten diphenylcyclopropenone (DPC). The CDR3 DNA reads TGTGCCAGCAGTTACGGGCAGGGAACCTACGAGCAGTACTTC. This codes for CASSYGQGTYEQYF.